This T cell receptor (beta chain) was profiled in a study of vaccination and CD4 T cells after COVID-19. Study-level background: The post-vaccine samples came a median around 72 days after dose two (range 14 to 241).

An Oncomine TCR Beta short-read assay was used to sequence the DNA from cultured CD4+ T cells. It was from cultured CD4+ T cells that genomic DNA was extracted. TCRdb analysed the PCR reads with MiXCR anew, one entry per CDR3 protein. The data contain 14,000 to 15,000 distinct CDR3 sequences, around half of them singletons. This clonotype appeared a few times. The antigen remains unidentified. Germline CDR1 and CDR2: SGHTA and FQGTGA. V gave up 4 bases and J gave up 7 bases; unmatched junction bases: 9. The CDR3 is 16 residues long. The treatment: approximately 9-day PBMC culture with coronavirus spike peptide pools or control peptides (ViraFEST assay).

The chain joins TRBV7-3 to TRBJ2-2; TRBD2 matches at 10 bases. Sequencing used cultured CD4+ T cells from blood, obtained after SARS-CoV-2 vaccination. This receptor was obtained from a human donor with COVID-19. The CDR3 DNA is TGTGCCAGCAGCTCTAGCGGGGGACCTTCTGTCGGGGAGCTGTTTTTT. Its protein is CASSSSGGPSVGELFF.